These 25 T cell receptor beta chains originate from one sample sequenced in a study of early T cells in non-severe SARS-CoV-2 infection. MiXCR, applied by TCRdb to the 5' RACE reads, yields one record per CDR3 protein. The sample lists 85,000 to 100,000 distinct CDR3 sequences, approximately 9.9% seen once, with around 4.3% in the top ten. Sequencing was performed on whole blood, taken at baseline. These TCRs come from an adult who was a healthcare worker with PCR-confirmed SARS-CoV-2 infection or an uninfected control (not recorded which).

This clonotype has more than one count but fewer than ten. The J gene is TRBJ1-2, the V gene TRBV5-4; 7 bases line up with TRBD1. The CDR3 totals 14 residues. Trimming removed 2 bases from V and 3 bases from J; junction bases left unmatched: 4. Germline CDR1 and CDR2: SGHNT and YYREEE (reference sequence). CDR3 sequence: CASSFAGGDYGYTF. Written as DNA, the CDR3 is TGTGCCAGCAGCTTCGCAGGGGGAGACTATGGCTACACCTTC.

There are a few counts of this clonotype. This sequence joins TRBV9 and TRBJ2-1; D unresolved. CDR1 and CDR2 from the germline V gene are SGDLS and YYNGEE. V lost 3 bases to trimming and J lost 6 bases, with 10 bases between them. This CDR3 has 13 amino acids. CDR3 coding DNA: TGTGCCAGCAGCGCGCCTAGGGCCAATGAGCAGTTCTTC. Translation gives CASSAPRANEQFF.

The chain has TRBV29-1 and TRBJ1-4; the D is unclear. This CDR3 contains 14 residues. V lost 7 bases and J 0 bases, leaving 12 bases between the germline ends. Germline CDR1 and CDR2: SQVTM and ANQGSEA. For the CDR3, the DNA is TGCAGCGCCTCAGACCGAGCAACTAATGAAAAACTGTTTTTT. Its translation: CSASDRATNEKLFF.

This clonotype was counted between two and nine times. The chain has TRBV5-8 and TRBJ2-7; unclear D gene. Germline CDR1 and CDR2: SGHTS and YDEGEE. The germline V and J ends were trimmed by 4 bases and 3 bases, with 5 bases remaining between them. This CDR3 comprises 11 residues. CDR3: CASSRFYEQYF. The DNA for the CDR3 is TGTGCCAGCAGCCGGTTCTACGAGCAGTACTTC. The whole variable domain, filled in from reference TRBV5-8 and TRBJ2-7, reads EAGVTQSPTHLIKTRGQQATLRCSPISGHTSVYWYQQALGLGLQFLLWYDEGEERNRGNFPPRFSGRQFPNYSSELNVNALELEDSALYLCASSRFYEQYFGPGTRLTVT.

The chain uses TRBV4-3 and TRBJ2-1, with a weak D call TRBD2 (5 bases). With 2 bases removed from V and 5 bases from J, the gap between germline ends came to 16 bases. This CDR3 contains 16 residues. CDR1 and CDR2 (germline): LGHNA, YSLEER. CDR3 region: CASSQSVGAWNNEQFF. In nucleotides, the CDR3 is TGCGCCAGCAGCCAAAGCGTGGGAGCGTGGAACAATGAGCAGTTCTTC.

This clonotype was counted between two and nine times. The chain links TRBV10-2 to TRBJ1-6, with a weak D call TRBD1 (5 bases). This CDR3 is built from 14 residues. Germline values: CDR1 WSHSY, CDR2 SAAADI. Trimming shortened V by 3 bases and J by 9 bases, and 12 bases separated the two germline ends. CDR3 region: CASSDPAGGSPLHF. In DNA form, the CDR3 reads TGCGCCAGCAGTGATCCAGCGGGGGGTTCACCCCTCCACTTT.

This clonotype was seen many times. This chain connects TRBV6-2 or TRBV6-3 to TRBJ2-2, with 7 bases that match TRBD1. Trimming took 6 bases from V and 3 from J; bases not matched to a gene: 7. Germline V lookup: CDR1 MNHEY, CDR2 SVGEGT. The CDR3 totals 15 residues. For the CDR3, the DNA is TGTGCCAGCAGCTGGGACAGCAGATACACCGGGGAGCTGTTTTTT. The encoded protein is CASSWDSRYTGELFF.

In this sample, this clonotype turned up a few times. The chain recombines TRBV29-1 with TRBJ2-1; weak D call: TRBD1 (5 bases). The germline CDR1 and CDR2 sequences are SQVTM and ANQGSEA. V was pared by 2 bases and J by 0 bases, with 17 bases between. The CDR3 is 17 residues long. CDR3 nucleotides: TGCAGCGTTGAAAGCTGGGGAACAGGAAGCTCCTACAATGAGCAGTTCTTC. It encodes CSVESWGTGSSYNEQFF.

This clonotype was observed many times. The chain carries TRBV3-1 and TRBJ2-7; D remains ambiguous. V lost 3 bases to trimming and J lost 6 bases, with 9 bases between them. Germline values: CDR1 LGHDT, CDR2 YNNKEL (reference sequence). The CDR3 spans 12 residues. CDR3 loop: CASSHPAVEQYF. The CDR3 DNA reads as TGTGCCAGCAGCCACCCCGCCGTCGAGCAGTACTTC.

This chain joins TRBV3-1 and TRBJ2-7, with a possible D match to TRBD1 (6 bases). The V and J ends lost 9 bases and 5 bases respectively, with 17 bases between them. Germline V gene sequence: CDR1 LGHDT, CDR2 YNNKEL (reference sequence). The CDR3 has 13 amino acids. As DNA, the CDR3 is TGTGCCAGTACAGCAGGGGTCCGGGACGAGCAGTACTTC. Its protein is CASTAGVRDEQYF.

The sample holds many counts of this clonotype. The chain has TRBV6-4 and TRBJ2-7, with D possibly being TRBD2 (5 bases). The germline V gene encodes CDR1 MRHNA and CDR2 SNTAGT. The CDR3 sequence is 14 residues long. Trimming removed 2 bases from V and 4 bases from J, with 12 bases in between. The CDR3 DNA reads as TGTGCCAGCAGTGACAAGGACTCACAGTACGAGCAGTACTTC. Translated: CASSDKDSQYEQYF.

V usage is TRBV10-3 and J usage is TRBJ1-2; D gene uncertain. Germline loops: CDR1 ENHRY, CDR2 SYGVKD. CDR3 length: 14 amino acids. Trimming cost V 5 bases and J 0 bases, with 10 bases left between them. CDR3 sequence: CAISPGGANYGYTF. The CDR3 DNA reads TGTGCCATCAGTCCAGGAGGAGCTAACTATGGCTACACCTTC.

This clonotype came up many times. The chain links TRBV5-6 to TRBJ2-2; D possibly corresponds to TRBD2 (7 bases). This CDR3 comprises 15 residues. The germline CDR1 and CDR2 sequences are SGHDT and YYEEEE. Deletions cut 2 bases from V and 3 bases from J, with 11 bases between. The chain's CDR3 is CASSLRGAYTGELFF. CDR3 nucleotides: TGTGCCAGCAGCTTACGGGGGGCCTACACCGGGGAGCTGTTTTTT.

The genes are TRBV6-1 and TRBJ1-5; perhaps TRBD1 as D (6 bases). V dropped 7 bases and J dropped 1 base, with 11 bases sitting between them. Germline CDR1 is MNHNS and CDR2 is SASEGT. The length of the CDR3 is 14 residues. The CDR3 DNA is TGTGCCAGCACCACGGACAGAAGCAATCAGCCCCAGCATTTT. It yields the protein CASTTDRSNQPQHF.

This clonotype has just a few counts. The gene calls are TRBV27 and TRBJ2-3; either TRBD1 or TRBD2 may fit D (5 bases each). V lost 7 bases, J lost 6 bases, and 20 bases lay in between. Per the germline V gene, CDR1 is MNHEY and CDR2 is SMNVEV (reference sequence). The CDR3 totals 15 residues. CDR3 nucleotides: TGTGCCAGCATAGGTAGCTTCGGGACCTCGGATACGCAGTATTTT. This encodes CASIGSFGTSDTQYF.

Ten or more counts support this clonotype. V is TRBV18 and J is TRBJ1-1; maybe TRBD1 (6 bases). Trimming removed 4 bases from V and 1 base from J, with 13 bases in between. The CDR3 runs to 15 residues. Germline V lookup: CDR1 KGHSH, CDR2 LQKENI. DNA of the CDR3: TGTGCCAGCTCACTGGGGGCAGGGGAGAACACTGAAGCTTTCTTT. Translating gives CASSLGAGENTEAFF.

This clonotype was seen a handful of times. The V and J genes are TRBV5-1 and TRBJ2-7, with 8 bases identical to TRBD2. Losses at the gene ends were 0 bases for V and 7 bases for J; bases not matched to a gene: 12. The CDR3 runs to 16 residues. CDR1 is SGHRS and CDR2 is YFSETQ in the germline V gene. CDR3 DNA sequence: TGCGCCAGCAGCTTGGAAGGCGGGGGGCCTTCTGGAGAGCAGTACTTC. Translating it yields CASSLEGGGPSGEQYF.

The sample holds many counts of this clonotype. This chain links TRBV7-8 with TRBJ2-7, with D possibly TRBD2 on 5 matching bases. This CDR3 has 15 residues. V shed 3 bases and J shed 0 bases, with 12 bases lying between them. The germline V gene has CDR1 SGHVS and CDR2 FQNEAQ. CDR3 region: CASSFEGYTSYEQYF. CDR3 DNA sequence: TGTGCCAGCAGCTTCGAGGGCTACACCTCCTACGAGCAGTACTTC.

The V gene is TRBV12-3 or TRBV12-4, the J gene TRBJ2-5; a weak D match, TRBD2 (6 bases). Trimming left V 3 bases short and J 5 bases short, with 16 bases between. This CDR3 spans 15 amino acids. The chain's CDR3 is CASSFSRDWWETQYF. CDR3 coding DNA: TGTGCCAGCAGTTTCTCGCGGGATTGGTGGGAGACCCAGTACTTC.

V gene TRBV19 combines with J gene TRBJ1-6; D call uncertain. V was pared by 7 bases and J by 7 bases, with 17 bases between. There are 15 residues in the CDR3. Germline CDR1 LNHDA, CDR2 SQIVND (reference sequence). The CDR3 nucleotides read TGTGCCAGTAAAATAGGGCAGACCCAGAATTCACCCCTCCACTTT. It yields the protein CASKIGQTQNSPLHF.

This clonotype was recorded a few times. In nucleotides, the CDR3 is TGCAGTGCCCCCCCCGGGGGCCACGATACGCAGTATTTT. It codes for CSAPPGGHDTQYF. The rearrangement links TRBV20-1 to TRBJ2-3; either TRBD1 or TRBD2 may fit D (6 bases each). CDR3 length equals 13 residues. V dropped 6 bases and J dropped 6 bases, with 16 bases sitting between them. In germline, CDR1 is DFQATT, CDR2 SNEGSKA (reference sequence).

This clonotype was observed a few times. The CDR3 DNA is TGCAGCGTCCCGGGGGCCCCCGCGCAGTATTTT. Its translation: CSVPGAPAQYF. This chain connects TRBV29-1 to TRBJ2-3; D may correspond to TRBD1 or TRBD2 (6 bases each). Germline-derived CDR1 and CDR2 are SQVTM and ANQGSEA. The V gene lost 6 bases and the J gene lost 10 bases, with 14 bases spanning the gap. CDR3 length: 11 residues.

The chain joins TRBV3-2 to TRBJ2-7; the table's TRBD2 call for D was not verified on the DNA. TRBV3-2 is tagged as a pseudogene. This CDR3 has 16 residues. CDR3 amino acids: CASSQVPSGISYEQYF. Written as DNA, the CDR3 is TGTGCCAGCAGCCAAGTTCCTAGCGGCATCTCCTACGAGCAGTACTTC.

This clonotype came up a few times. The gene calls are TRBV4-1 and TRBJ2-1; TRBD2 aligns across 11 bases. Germline V gene data show CDR1 as MGHRA and CDR2 as YSYEKL. This CDR3 comprises 15 residues. The junction had 1 base not matched to a gene; V was cut back by 1 base and J by 5 bases. CDR3 DNA sequence: TGCGCCAGCAGCCAAGGACTAGCGGGAAACAATGAGCAGTTCTTC. It translates to CASSQGLAGNNEQFF.

The rearrangement uses TRBV9 and TRBJ1-2, with D possibly matching TRBD1 (6 bases). CDR3 length: 18 residues. Germline loops: CDR1 SGDLS, CDR2 YYNGEE. Between the trimmed V and J ends, which lost 0 bases and 3 bases, there was a span of 21 bases. CDR3: CASSVDLSGADKDYGYTF. The CDR3 DNA is TGTGCCAGCAGCGTAGATCTTTCAGGGGCCGACAAGGACTATGGCTACACCTTC.